The next 25 T cell receptor beta chains were all read from a single sample in a study of blood T cell repertoires in COVID-19. The method was immunoSEQ multiplex PCR; TCRdb's version includes in-frame clones alone and lacks a portion of them. The sample lists approximately 140,000 clones, approximately 84% occurring once. The specimen sequenced was peripheral blood. These receptors came from a man between 65 and 79 years old with acute or convalescent COVID-19.

V is TRBV19 and J is TRBJ2-5; 11 nucleotides agree with TRBD2. CDR1 and CDR2 (germline): LNHDA, SQIVND (reference sequence). The V segment lost 5 bases and the J segment 3 bases; nucleotides outside the gene matches: 8. The CDR3 has 16 residues. As DNA, the CDR3 is TGTGCCAGTAGTCTTAGCGCGACTAGCGGGGAAGAGACCCAGTACTTC. This sequence encodes CASSLSATSGEETQYF.

The chain is built from TRBV6-1 and TRBJ1-6; D may be TRBD1 (6 bases). This CDR3 has 16 residues. Germline-derived CDR1 and CDR2 are MNHNS and SASEGT. V lost 0 bases, J lost 9 bases, and 15 bases lay in between. DNA for the CDR3: TGTGCCAGCAGTGAAGCAGGGGGGGAACCCAGTTCACCCCTCCACTTT. Amino acids: CASSEAGGEPSSPLHF.

The rearrangement joins TRBV6-4 to TRBJ2-2; 9 bases map to TRBD2. CDR3 size: 17 residues. V lost 6 bases, J lost 0 bases, and 8 bases stayed unmatched. Germline V lookup: CDR1 MRHNA, CDR2 SNTAGT. The CDR3 here is CASRAISGSANTGELFF. CDR3 sequence (DNA): TGTGCCAGCAGAGCGATTAGCGGGAGTGCGAACACCGGGGAGCTGTTTTTT.

The table lists this clone with a count of one. The rearrangement links TRBV5-1 to TRBJ1-1; weak D call: TRBD1 (6 bases). The V and J ends lost 4 bases and 1 base respectively, with 17 bases between them. Germline CDR1 SGHRS, CDR2 YFSETQ. The CDR3 consists of 16 residues. The CDR3 DNA reads as TGCGCCAGCAGCCCGGGGGGCACTCAGACGAACACTGAAGCTTTCTTT. It specifies CASSPGGTQTNTEAFF.

This chain links TRBV2 with TRBJ2-5; TRBD1 might be the D (6 bases). The germline V gene has CDR1 SNHLY and CDR2 FYNNEI. V shed 8 bases and J shed 7 bases, with 20 bases lying between them. The CDR3 is 14 residues long. The CDR3 here is CASGRDTDIGTQYF. For the CDR3, the DNA is TGTGCCAGCGGTAGGGACACGGATATTGGGACCCAGTACTTC.

This chain uses TRBV7-8 with TRBJ1-1; 7 bases map to TRBD1. V shed 5 bases, J shed 1 base, and the junction held 4 bases outside the gene matches. Germline CDR1 is SGHVS and CDR2 is FQNEAQ. The CDR3 runs to 14 residues. This CDR3 reads CASSRRDRNTEAFF. The CDR3 DNA follows: TGTGCCAGCAGCCGCCGGGACAGGAACACTGAAGCTTTCTTT.

V gene TRBV28 combines with J gene TRBJ1-1; D uncertain. The V and J ends lost 6 bases and 6 bases respectively, with 14 bases between them. This CDR3 region has 13 residues. Germline lookup yields CDR1 MDHEN and CDR2 SYDVKM. The CDR3 DNA reads as TGTGCCAGCAGCAATTTCGTCGAGTCTGAAGCTTTCTTT. This translates into CASSNFVESEAFF.

The rearrangement links TRBV19 to TRBJ1-2; 7 bases line up with TRBD1. From germline, CDR1 is LNHDA and CDR2 SQIVND (reference sequence). V shed 1 base, J shed 5 bases, and the junction held 7 bases outside the gene matches. The CDR3 has 15 amino acids. The CDR3 loop reads CASSIGTGRGYGYTF. CDR3 nucleotides: TGTGCCAGTAGTATAGGGACAGGACGTGGATATGGCTACACCTTC.

V gene TRBV11-2 combines with J gene TRBJ1-2; TRBD1 agrees at 10 bases. The germline V gene encodes CDR1 SGHAT and CDR2 FQNNGV. This CDR3 has 14 residues. J was trimmed by 7 bases and V by 4 bases; bases with no gene match: 6. This CDR3 reads CASSSMTGGRGYTF. CDR3 in DNA: TGTGCCAGCAGCTCCATGACAGGGGGCCGTGGCTACACCTTC.

The V call is TRBV19, the J call TRBJ1-5; D uncertain. Trimming shortened V by 5 bases and J by 2 bases, and 10 bases separated the two germline ends. The CDR3 totals 14 residues. Germline V gene lookup returns CDR1 LNHDA and CDR2 SQIVND (reference sequence). In DNA form, the CDR3 reads TGTGCCAGTAGTCTACCGGGAGGCAATCAGCCCCAGCATTTT. It translates to CASSLPGGNQPQHF.

The chain links TRBV4-1 to TRBJ2-3, with TRBD1 matching 7 bases. Germline CDR1 and CDR2: MGHRA and YSYEKL. CDR3 size: 17 residues. After removal of 0 bases from V and 2 bases from J, the junction contained 8 bases not matched to a gene. The CDR3 loop is CASSQELPGTATDTQYF. CDR3 nucleotides: TGCGCCAGCAGCCAAGAGCTTCCCGGGACAGCCACAGATACGCAGTATTTT.

V usage is TRBV28 and J usage is TRBJ2-7, with TRBD1 matching 9 bases. CDR3 length: 14 residues. Germline V gene sequence: CDR1 MDHEN, CDR2 SYDVKM. The J segment lost 4 bases and the V segment lost 5 bases, leaving 6 bases of the junction unmatched. CDR3 in DNA: TGTGCCAGCAGTGCCGACAGGGGGACATACGAGCAGTACTTC. Translation: CASSADRGTYEQYF.

The chain links TRBV6-6 to TRBJ1-2; 11 bases line up with TRBD1. In germline, CDR1 is MNHNY, CDR2 SVGAGI (reference sequence). Losses at the gene ends were 7 bases for V and 5 bases for J; bases not matched to a gene: 6. The CDR3 is 14 amino acids. As DNA, the CDR3 is TGTGCCAGCACCGAGGACAGGGGGCTTTATGGCTACACCTTC. Its translation: CASTEDRGLYGYTF.

The J gene is TRBJ1-6, the V gene TRBV3-1 (or the pseudogene TRBV3-2); 7 bases map to TRBD1. Germline V gene data show CDR1 as LGHDT and CDR2 as YNNKEL (reference sequence). J was trimmed by 7 bases and V by 6 bases; bases with no gene match: 6. This CDR3 is 14 amino acids long. CDR3 bases: TGTGCCAGCAGGGAGCAGGGGGGAAATTCACCCCTCCACTTT. As protein: CASREQGGNSPLHF.

The genes are TRBV28 and TRBJ1-5, with 8 nucleotides matching TRBD1. Germline V lookup: CDR1 MDHEN, CDR2 SYDVKM. The trim removed 6 bases at V and 6 bases at J, leaving 10 bases unmatched. This CDR3 comprises 15 residues. For the CDR3, the DNA is TGTGCCAGCAGCCGCGCGACAGGGGTGGGTCAGCCCCAGCATTTT. Encoded protein: CASSRATGVGQPQHF. The full variable domain, its missing parts supplied by reference TRBV28 and TRBJ1-5, is DVKVTQSSRYLVKRTGEKVFLECVQDMDHENMFWYRQDPGLGLRLIYFSYDVKMKEKGDIPEGYSVSREKKERFSLILESASTNQTSMYLCASSRATGVGQPQHFGDGTRLSIL.

This clone was detected once. The chain has TRBV5-6 and TRBJ1-1, with 7 bases matching TRBD1. The germline CDR1 and CDR2 sequences are SGHDT and YYEEEE. This CDR3 is built from 12 residues. V lost 2 bases to trimming and J lost 8 bases; unmatched junction nucleotides: 3. DNA of the CDR3: TGTGCCAGCAGCTTCAGGGGGAGAGAAGCTTTCTTT. This codes for CASSFRGREAFF.

This rearrangement joins TRBV19 to TRBJ1-5; possible D gene TRBD1, 5 bases. Trimming left V 5 bases short and J 4 bases short, with 15 bases between. CDR1 and CDR2 (germline): LNHDA, SQIVND (reference sequence). The CDR3 loop spans 15 amino acids. CDR3 loop: CASSPQGGSNQPQHF. For the CDR3, the DNA is TGTGCCAGTAGTCCCCAGGGCGGATCTAATCAGCCCCAGCATTTT.

The chain joins TRBV2 to TRBJ1-1; a possible D gene is TRBD1 (6 bases). This CDR3 region has 14 residues. Germline V lookup: CDR1 SNHLY, CDR2 FYNNEI. Trimming shortened V by 6 bases and J by 7 bases, and 18 bases separated the two germline ends. The CDR3 nucleotides are TGTGCCAGCAGCTTAGGACAGAAGGTGATTGAAGCTTTCTTT. Translating gives CASSLGQKVIEAFF. Supplemented by reference TRBV2 and TRBJ1-1, the full variable domain reads EPEVTQTPSHQVTQMGQEVILRCVPISNHLYFYWYRQILGQKVEFLVSFYNNEISEKSEIFDDQFSVERPDGSNFTLKIRSTKLEDSAMYFCASSLGQKVIEAFFGQGTRLTVV.

V usage is TRBV10-3 and J usage is TRBJ2-2; D might be TRBD1 (6 bases). Germline assignment: CDR1 ENHRY and CDR2 SYGVKD. Between the trimmed V and J ends, which lost 2 bases and 4 bases, there was a span of 23 bases. There are 19 residues in the CDR3. The CDR3 DNA reads TGTGCCATCAGTGAGAACAATATCCTGGGGGCTAAGGGCACCGGGGAGCTGTTTTTT. It codes for CAISENNILGAKGTGELFF.

The rearrangement joins TRBV4-2 to TRBJ2-1; a weak D match, TRBD2 (6 bases). The V and J ends lost 0 bases and 0 bases respectively, with 33 bases between them. The CDR3 has 24 residues. Germline V CDR1 and CDR2: LGHNA, YNFKEQ. CDR3 in DNA: TGTGCCAGCAGCCAAGATGAAATCCAGACGGTAGGGGCGGGATTTCGGGGCTCCTACAATGAGCAGTTCTTC. Translating it yields CASSQDEIQTVGAGFRGSYNEQFF.

This sequence joins TRBV6-1 and TRBJ2-7; TRBD2 matches 8 bases. Germline lookup yields CDR1 MNHNS and CDR2 SASEGT. The CDR3 has 15 amino acids. J lost 11 bases, V lost 2 bases, and 14 bases had no gene match. CDR3 protein: CASSEPGGGRSDEYF. The DNA of the CDR3 is TGTGCCAGCAGTGAACCCGGCGGGGGGCGCTCCGACGAGTACTTC.

The rearrangement links TRBV19 to TRBJ2-3; D perhaps matches TRBD2 (6 bases). This CDR3 has 13 amino acids. CDR1 and CDR2 from the germline V gene are LNHDA and SQIVND (reference sequence). Trimming left V 9 bases short and J 1 base short, with 11 bases between. Here the CDR3 reads CASRLVGTDTQYF. For the CDR3, the DNA is TGTGCCAGCCGACTAGTCGGCACAGATACGCAGTATTTT.

The chain is built from TRBV7-9 and TRBJ2-7, with D perhaps TRBD1 (6 bases). Germline-derived CDR1 and CDR2 are SEHNR and FQNEAQ (reference sequence). This CDR3 is 16 amino acids long. V lost 8 bases to trimming and J lost 2 bases, with 22 bases between them. The CDR3 DNA is TGTGCCAGCTTAGGGCCGTCCGGGACAAGGGCCTACGAGCAGTACTTC. This codes for CASLGPSGTRAYEQYF.

The chain has TRBV9 and TRBJ2-1; TRBD1 matches at 7 bases. This CDR3 is built from 15 residues. V lost 2 bases, J lost 4 bases, and 6 bases stayed unmatched. The germline V gene has CDR1 SGDLS and CDR2 YYNGEE. The CDR3 DNA sequence: TGTGCCAGCAGCGTTACAGGGGTGGGTTACAATGAGCAGTTCTTC. This gives the protein CASSVTGVGYNEQFF.

The gene calls are TRBV13 and TRBJ2-2, with D possibly matching TRBD1 (5 bases). CDR1 and CDR2 (germline): PRHDT, FYEKMQ (reference sequence). Trimming stripped 5 bases from V and 7 bases from J, with 17 bases between. CDR3 length: 15 residues. CDR3 in amino acids: CASSLRQGWSGELFF. In DNA form, the CDR3 reads TGTGCCAGCAGCCTGCGCCAGGGTTGGAGCGGGGAGCTGTTTTTT.